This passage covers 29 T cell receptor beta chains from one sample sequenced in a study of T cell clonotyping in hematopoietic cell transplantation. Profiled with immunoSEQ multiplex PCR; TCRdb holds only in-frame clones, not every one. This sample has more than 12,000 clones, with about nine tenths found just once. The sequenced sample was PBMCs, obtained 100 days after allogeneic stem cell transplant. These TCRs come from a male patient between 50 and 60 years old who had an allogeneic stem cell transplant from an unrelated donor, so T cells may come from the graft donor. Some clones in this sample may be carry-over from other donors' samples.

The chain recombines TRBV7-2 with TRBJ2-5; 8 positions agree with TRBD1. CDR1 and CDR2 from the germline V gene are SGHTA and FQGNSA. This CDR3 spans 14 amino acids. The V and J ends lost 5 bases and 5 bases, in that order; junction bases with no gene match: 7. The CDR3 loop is CASSRGDRRETQYF. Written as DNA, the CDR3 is TGTGCCAGCAGCCGTGGGGACAGGCGGGAGACCCAGTACTTC.

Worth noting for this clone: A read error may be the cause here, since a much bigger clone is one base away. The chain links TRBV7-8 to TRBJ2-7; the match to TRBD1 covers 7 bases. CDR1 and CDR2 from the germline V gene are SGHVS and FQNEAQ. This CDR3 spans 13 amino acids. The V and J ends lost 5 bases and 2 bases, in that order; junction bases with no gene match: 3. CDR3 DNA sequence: TGTGCCAGCAGCGTAGGACAGGCCTACGAGCAGTACTTC. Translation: CASSVGQAYEQYF.

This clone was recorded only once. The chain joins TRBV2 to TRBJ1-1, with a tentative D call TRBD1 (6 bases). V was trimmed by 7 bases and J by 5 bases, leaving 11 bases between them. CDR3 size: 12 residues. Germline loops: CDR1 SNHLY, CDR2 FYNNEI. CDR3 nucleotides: TGTGCCAGCAAGGGGGGTGGGACTGAAGCTTTCTTT. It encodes CASKGGGTEAFF.

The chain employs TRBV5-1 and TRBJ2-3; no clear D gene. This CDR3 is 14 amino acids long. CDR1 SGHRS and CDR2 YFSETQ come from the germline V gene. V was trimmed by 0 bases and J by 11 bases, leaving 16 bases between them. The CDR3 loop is CASSLDSFGWGQYF. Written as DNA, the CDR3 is TGCGCCAGCAGCTTGGATTCTTTCGGATGGGGGCAGTATTTT.

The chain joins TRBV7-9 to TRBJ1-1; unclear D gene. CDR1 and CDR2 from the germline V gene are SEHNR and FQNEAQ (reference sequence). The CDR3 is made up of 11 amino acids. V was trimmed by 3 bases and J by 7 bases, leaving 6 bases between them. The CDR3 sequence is CASSLGSEAFF. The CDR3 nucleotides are TGTGCCAGCAGCTTGGGGAGTGAAGCTTTCTTT.

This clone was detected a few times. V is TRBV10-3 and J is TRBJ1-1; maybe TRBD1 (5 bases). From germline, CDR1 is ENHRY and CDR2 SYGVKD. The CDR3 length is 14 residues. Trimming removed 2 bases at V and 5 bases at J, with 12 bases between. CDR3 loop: CAISETGGTTEAFF. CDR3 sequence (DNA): TGTGCCATCAGTGAGACCGGGGGAACGACTGAAGCTTTCTTT.

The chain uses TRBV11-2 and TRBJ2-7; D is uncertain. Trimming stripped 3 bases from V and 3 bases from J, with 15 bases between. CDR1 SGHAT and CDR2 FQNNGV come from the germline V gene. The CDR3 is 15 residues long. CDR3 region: CASSFSASPHYEQYF. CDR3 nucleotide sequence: TGTGCCAGCAGCTTCTCAGCGAGCCCTCACTACGAGCAGTACTTC. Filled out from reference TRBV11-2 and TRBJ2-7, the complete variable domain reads EAGVAQSPRYKIIEKRQSVAFWCNPISGHATLYWYQQILGQGPKLLIQFQNNGVVDDSQLPKDRFSAERLKGVDSTLKIQPAKLEDSAVYLCASSFSASPHYEQYFGPGTRLTVT.

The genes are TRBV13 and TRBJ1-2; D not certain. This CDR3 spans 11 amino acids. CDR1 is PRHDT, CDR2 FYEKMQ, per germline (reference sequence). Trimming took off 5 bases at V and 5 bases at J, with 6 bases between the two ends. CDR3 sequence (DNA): TGTGCCAGCAGCAAACGGTATGGCTACACCTTC. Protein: CASSKRYGYTF.

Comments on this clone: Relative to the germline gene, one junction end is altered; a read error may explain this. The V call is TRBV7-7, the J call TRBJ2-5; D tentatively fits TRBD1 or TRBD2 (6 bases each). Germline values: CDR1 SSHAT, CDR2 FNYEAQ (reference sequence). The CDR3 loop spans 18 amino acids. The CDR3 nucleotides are TGTGCTAGCAGCCTCCGTTTGACTACCCCCCGGGGGCGGGAGACCCAGTACTTC. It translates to CASSLRLTTPRGRETQYF. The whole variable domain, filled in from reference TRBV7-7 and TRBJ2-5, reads GAGVSQSPRYKVTKRGQDVTLRCDPISSHATLYWYQQALGQGPEFLTYFNYEAQPDKSGLPSDRFSAERPEGSISTLTIQRTEQRDSAMYRCASSLRLTTPRGRETQYFGPGTRLLVL.

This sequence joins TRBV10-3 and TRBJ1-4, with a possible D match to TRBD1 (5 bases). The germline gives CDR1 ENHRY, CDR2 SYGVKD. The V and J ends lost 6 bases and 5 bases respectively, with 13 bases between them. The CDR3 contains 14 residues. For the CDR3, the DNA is TGTGCCATCAGGGGGCCGGGAGAGAATGAAAAACTGTTTTTT. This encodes CAIRGPGENEKLFF.

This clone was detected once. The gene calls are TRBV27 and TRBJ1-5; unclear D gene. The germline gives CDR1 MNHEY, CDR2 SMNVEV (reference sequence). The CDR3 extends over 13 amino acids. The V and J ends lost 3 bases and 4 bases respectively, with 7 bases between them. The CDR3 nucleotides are TGTGCCAGCAGTTTTGACTGGAATCAGCCCCAGCATTTT. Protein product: CASSFDWNQPQHF.

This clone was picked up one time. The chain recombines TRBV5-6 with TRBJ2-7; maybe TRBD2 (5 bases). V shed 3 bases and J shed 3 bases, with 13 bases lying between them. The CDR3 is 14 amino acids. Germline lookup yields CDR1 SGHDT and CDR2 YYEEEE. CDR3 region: CASSSWPADYEQYF. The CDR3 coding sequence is TGTGCCAGCAGCTCCTGGCCAGCGGACTACGAGCAGTACTTC.

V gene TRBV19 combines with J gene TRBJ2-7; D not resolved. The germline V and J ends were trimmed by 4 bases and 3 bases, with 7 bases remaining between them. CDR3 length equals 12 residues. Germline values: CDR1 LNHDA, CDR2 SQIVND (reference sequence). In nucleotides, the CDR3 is TGTGCCAGTAGTACGGGCCTCTACGAGCAGTACTTC. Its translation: CASSTGLYEQYF.

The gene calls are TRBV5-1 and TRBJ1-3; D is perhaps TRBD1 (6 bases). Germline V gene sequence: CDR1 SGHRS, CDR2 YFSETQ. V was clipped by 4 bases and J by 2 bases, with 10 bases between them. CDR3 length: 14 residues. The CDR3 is CASSRGAAGNTIYF. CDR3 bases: TGCGCCAGCAGCAGGGGGGCGGCTGGAAACACCATATATTTT. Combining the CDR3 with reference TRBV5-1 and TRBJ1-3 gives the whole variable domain KAGVTQTPRYLIKTRGQQVTLSCSPISGHRSVSWYQQTPGQGLQFLFEYFSETQRNKGNFPGRFSGRQFSNSRSEMNVSTLELGDSALYLCASSRGAAGNTIYFGEGSWLTVV.

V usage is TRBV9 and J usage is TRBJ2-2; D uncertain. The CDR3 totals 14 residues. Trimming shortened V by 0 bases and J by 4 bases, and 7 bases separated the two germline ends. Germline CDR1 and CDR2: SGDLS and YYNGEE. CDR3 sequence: CASSVGQFTGELFF. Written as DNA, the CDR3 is TGTGCCAGCAGCGTAGGGCAGTTCACCGGGGAGCTGTTTTTT.

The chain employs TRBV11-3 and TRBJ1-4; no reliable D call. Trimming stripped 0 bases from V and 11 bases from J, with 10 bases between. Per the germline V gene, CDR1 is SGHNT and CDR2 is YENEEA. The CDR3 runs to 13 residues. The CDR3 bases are TGTGCCAGCAGCTTAGATCGGACCGGGAAACTGTTTTTT. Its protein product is CASSLDRTGKLFF. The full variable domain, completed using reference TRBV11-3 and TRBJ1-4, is EAGVVQSPRYKIIEKKQPVAFWCNPISGHNTLYWYLQNLGQGPELLIRYENEEAVDDSQLPKDRFSAERLKGVDSTLKIQPAELGDSAVYLCASSLDRTGKLFFGSGTQLSVL.

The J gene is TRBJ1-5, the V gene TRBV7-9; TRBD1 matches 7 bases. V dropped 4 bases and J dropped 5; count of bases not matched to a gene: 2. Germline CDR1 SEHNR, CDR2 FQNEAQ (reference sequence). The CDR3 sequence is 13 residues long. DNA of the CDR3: TGTGCCAGCAGCTCGGGACAGTATCAGCCCCAGCATTTT. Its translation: CASSSGQYQPQHF.

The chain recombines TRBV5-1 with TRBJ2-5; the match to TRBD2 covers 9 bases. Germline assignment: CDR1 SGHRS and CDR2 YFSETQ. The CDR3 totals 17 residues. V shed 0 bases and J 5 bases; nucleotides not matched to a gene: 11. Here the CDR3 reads CASSLVLAGSFGETQYF. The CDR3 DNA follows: TGCGCCAGCAGCTTGGTTCTAGCGGGGTCTTTTGGGGAGACCCAGTACTTC.

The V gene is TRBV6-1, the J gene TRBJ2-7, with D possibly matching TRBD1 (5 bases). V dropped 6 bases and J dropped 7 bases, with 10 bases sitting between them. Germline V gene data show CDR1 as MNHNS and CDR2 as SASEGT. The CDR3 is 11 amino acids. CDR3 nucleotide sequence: TGTGCCAGCAGAGACAGTCGGGAGCAGTACTTC. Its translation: CASRDSREQYF.

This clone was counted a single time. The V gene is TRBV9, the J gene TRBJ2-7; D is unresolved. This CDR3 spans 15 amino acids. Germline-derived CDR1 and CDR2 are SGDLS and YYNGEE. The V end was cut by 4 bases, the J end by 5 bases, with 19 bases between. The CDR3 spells CASSLGPFMLDEQYF. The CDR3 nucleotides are TGTGCCAGCAGCCTAGGCCCGTTTATGCTTGACGAGCAGTACTTC.

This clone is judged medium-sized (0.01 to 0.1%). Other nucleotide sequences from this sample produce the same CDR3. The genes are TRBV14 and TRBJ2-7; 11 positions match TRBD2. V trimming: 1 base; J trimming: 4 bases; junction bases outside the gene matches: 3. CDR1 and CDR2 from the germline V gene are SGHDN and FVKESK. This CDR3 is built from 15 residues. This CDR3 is CASSQGLAGSYEQYF. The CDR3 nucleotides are TGTGCCAGCAGCCAAGGACTAGCGGGATCATACGAGCAGTACTTC.

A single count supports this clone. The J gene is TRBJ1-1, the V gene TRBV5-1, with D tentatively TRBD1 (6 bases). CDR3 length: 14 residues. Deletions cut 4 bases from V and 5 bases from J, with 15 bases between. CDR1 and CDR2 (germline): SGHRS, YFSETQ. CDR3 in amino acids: CASSPVRGRTEAFF. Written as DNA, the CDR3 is TGCGCCAGCAGCCCGGTTCGGGGGCGGACTGAAGCTTTCTTT.

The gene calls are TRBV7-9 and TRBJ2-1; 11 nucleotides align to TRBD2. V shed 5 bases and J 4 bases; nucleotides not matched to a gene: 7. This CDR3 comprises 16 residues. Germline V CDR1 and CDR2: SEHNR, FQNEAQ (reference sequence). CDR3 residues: CASSPTGTSGYNEQFF. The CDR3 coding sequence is TGTGCCAGCAGCCCCACCGGGACTAGCGGATACAATGAGCAGTTCTTC.

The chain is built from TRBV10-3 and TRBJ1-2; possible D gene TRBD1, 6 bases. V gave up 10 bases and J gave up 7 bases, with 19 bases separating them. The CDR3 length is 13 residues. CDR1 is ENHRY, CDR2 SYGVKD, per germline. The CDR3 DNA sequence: TGTGCCACCCTAGACAGGAGCCTTGGTGGCTACACCTTC. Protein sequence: CATLDRSLGGYTF.

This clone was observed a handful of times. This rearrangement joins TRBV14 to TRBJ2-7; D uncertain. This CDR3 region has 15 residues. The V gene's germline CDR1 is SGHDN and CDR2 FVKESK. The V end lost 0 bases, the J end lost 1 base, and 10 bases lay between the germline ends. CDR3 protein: CASSQEVGPSYEQYF. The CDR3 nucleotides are TGTGCCAGCAGCCAAGAAGTAGGACCGTCCTACGAGCAGTACTTC.

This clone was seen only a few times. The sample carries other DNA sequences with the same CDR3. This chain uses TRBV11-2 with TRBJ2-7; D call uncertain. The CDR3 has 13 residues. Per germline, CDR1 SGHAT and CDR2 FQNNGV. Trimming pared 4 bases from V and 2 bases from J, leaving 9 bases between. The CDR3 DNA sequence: TGTGCCAGCAGCTCCCCCTCGACCTACGAGCAGTACTTC. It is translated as CASSSPSTYEQYF. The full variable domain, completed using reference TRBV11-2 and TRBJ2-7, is EAGVAQSPRYKIIEKRQSVAFWCNPISGHATLYWYQQILGQGPKLLIQFQNNGVVDDSQLPKDRFSAERLKGVDSTLKIQPAKLEDSAVYLCASSSPSTYEQYFGPGTRLTVT.

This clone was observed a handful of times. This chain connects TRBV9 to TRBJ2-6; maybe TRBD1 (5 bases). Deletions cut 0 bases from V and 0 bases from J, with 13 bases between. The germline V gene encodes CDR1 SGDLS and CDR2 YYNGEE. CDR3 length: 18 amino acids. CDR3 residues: CASSVEGDGFSGANVLTF. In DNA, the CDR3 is TGTGCCAGCAGCGTAGAAGGGGATGGGTTCTCTGGGGCCAACGTCCTGACTTTC.

The CDR3 DNA reads as TGTGCCAGCAGTCTAGAAAGAGATACGCAGTATTTT. Its translation is CASSLERDTQYF. The chain links TRBV2 to TRBJ2-3; D unclear. V was clipped by 5 bases and J by 5 bases, with 8 bases between them. Germline-derived CDR1 and CDR2 are SNHLY and FYNNEI. This CDR3 is built from 12 residues.

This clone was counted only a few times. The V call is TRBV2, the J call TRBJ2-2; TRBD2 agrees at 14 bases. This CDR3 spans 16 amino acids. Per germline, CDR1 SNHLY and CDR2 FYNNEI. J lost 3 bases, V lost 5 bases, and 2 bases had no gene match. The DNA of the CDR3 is TGTGCCAGCAGTCGACTAGCGGGAGGGTACACCGGGGAGCTGTTTTTT. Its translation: CASSRLAGGYTGELFF.